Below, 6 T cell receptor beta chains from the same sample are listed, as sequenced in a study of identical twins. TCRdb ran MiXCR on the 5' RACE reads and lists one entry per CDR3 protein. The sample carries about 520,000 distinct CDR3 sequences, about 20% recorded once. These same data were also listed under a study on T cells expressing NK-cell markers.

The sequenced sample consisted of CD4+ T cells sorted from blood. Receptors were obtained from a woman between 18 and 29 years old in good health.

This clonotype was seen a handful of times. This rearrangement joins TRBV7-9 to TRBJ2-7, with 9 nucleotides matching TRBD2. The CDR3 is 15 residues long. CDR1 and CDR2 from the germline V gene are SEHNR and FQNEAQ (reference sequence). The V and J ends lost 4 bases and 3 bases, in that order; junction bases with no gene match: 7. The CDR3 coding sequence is TGTGCCAGCAGCTCCTCTGGGCGGGAGGGCTACGAGCAGTACTTC. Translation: CASSSSGREGYEQYF.

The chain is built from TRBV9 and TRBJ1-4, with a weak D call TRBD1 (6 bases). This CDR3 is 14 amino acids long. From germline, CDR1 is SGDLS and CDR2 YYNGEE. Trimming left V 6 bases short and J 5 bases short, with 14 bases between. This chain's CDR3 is CASTLGAFNEKLFF. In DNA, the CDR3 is TGTGCCAGCACACTGGGGGCCTTCAATGAAAAACTGTTTTTT.

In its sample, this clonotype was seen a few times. CDR3 protein: CSARNTGGSTNYGYTF. The DNA of the CDR3 is TGCAGTGCTAGAAATACAGGGGGCAGTACTAACTATGGCTACACCTTC. This chain connects TRBV20-1 to TRBJ1-2, with 9 bases fitting TRBD1. The CDR3 covers 16 residues. In germline, CDR1 is DFQATT, CDR2 SNEGSKA (reference sequence). J lost 0 bases, V lost 2 bases, and 7 bases had no gene match.

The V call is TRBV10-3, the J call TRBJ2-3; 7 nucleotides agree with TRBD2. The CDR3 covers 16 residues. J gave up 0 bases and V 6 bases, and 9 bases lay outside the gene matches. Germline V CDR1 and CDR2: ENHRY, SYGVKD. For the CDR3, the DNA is TGTGCCATCAGCGAGAGGGGCGGGGGTAGCACAGATACGCAGTATTTT. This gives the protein CAISERGGGSTDTQYF.

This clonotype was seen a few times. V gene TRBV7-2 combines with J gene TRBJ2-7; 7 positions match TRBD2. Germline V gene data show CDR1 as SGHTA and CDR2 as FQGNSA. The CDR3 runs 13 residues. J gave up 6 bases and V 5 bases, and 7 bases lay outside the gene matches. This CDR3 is CASSDRLASEQYF. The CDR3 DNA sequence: TGTGCCAGCAGCGACCGACTAGCCTCCGAGCAGTACTTC. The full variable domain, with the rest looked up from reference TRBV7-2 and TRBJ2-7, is GAGVSQSPSNKVTEKGKDVELRCDPISGHTALYWYRQSLGQGLEFLIYFQGNSAPDKSGLPSDRFSAERTGGSVSTLTIQRTQQEDSAVYLCASSDRLASEQYFGPGTRLTVT.

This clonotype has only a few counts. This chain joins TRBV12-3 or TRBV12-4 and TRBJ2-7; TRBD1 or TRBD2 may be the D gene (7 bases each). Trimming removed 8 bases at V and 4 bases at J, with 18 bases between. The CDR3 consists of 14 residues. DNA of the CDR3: TGTGCCAGCGTCAGGGGAGGGGGCGCTTACGAGCAGTACTTC. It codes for CASVRGGGAYEQYF.